This T cell receptor (beta chain) derives from a study of T cell changes during pregnancy in multiple sclerosis. Repertoires were generated with immunoSEQ multiplex PCR, while TCRdb's copy carries only in-frame clones and drops some. The sample consists of 30,000 to 35,000 clones, over 75% of them appearing once. The CDR3 runs 20 residues. With V trimmed by 3 bases and J by 5 bases, 22 bases remained unmatched. Germline lookup yields CDR1 SGHTS and CDR2 YDEGEE. This rearrangement joins TRBV5-8 to TRBJ2-5; 10 bases align to TRBD2. Sequences were derived from CD8+ T cells from peripheral blood mononuclear cells, sampled before pregnancy. The source is a female donor with multiple sclerosis, enrolled in a pregnancy study. CDR3 region: CASSYLVSGGAWGGGETQYF. Here the CDR3 DNA reads TGTGCCAGCAGCTATCTAGTAAGCGGGGGGGCCTGGGGCGGCGGTGAGACCCAGTACTTC.